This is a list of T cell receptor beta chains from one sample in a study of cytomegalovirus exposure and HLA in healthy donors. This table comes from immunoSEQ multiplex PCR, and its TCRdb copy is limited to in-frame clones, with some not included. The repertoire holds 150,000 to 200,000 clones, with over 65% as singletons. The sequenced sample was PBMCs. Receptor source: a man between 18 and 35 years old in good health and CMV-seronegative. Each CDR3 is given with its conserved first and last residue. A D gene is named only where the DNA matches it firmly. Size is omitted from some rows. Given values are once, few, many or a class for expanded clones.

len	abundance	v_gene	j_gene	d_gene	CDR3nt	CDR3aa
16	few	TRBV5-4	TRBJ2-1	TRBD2	TGTGCCAGCAGCCATGAGACTAGCGCTTCCTACAATGAGCAGTTCTTC	CASSHETSASYNEQFF
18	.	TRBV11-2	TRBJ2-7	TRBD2	TGTGCCAGCAGCGACCGCCAAGGAAGGAGCGGGAGGGAGTACGAGCAGTACTTC	CASSDRQGRSGREYEQYF
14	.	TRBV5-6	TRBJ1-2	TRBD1	TGTGCCAGCAGCAGGGACAGGGGATTTAGAGGCTACACCTTC	CASSRDRGFRGYTF
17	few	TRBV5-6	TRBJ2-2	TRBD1	TGTGCCAGCAGCTTGCCACAGGGGGCGGTCAACACCGGGGAGCTGTTTTTT	CASSLPQGAVNTGELFF
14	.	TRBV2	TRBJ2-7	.	TGTGCCAGCCCCCCGACAGCCATCTCCTACGAGCAGTACTTC	CASPPTAISYEQYF
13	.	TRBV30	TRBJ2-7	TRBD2	TGTGCCTGGAGTCGGGGGGGTCCCGGCGAGCAGTACTTC	CAWSRGGPGEQYF
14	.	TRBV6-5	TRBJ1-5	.	TGTGCCAGCAGTGAAGGGAGTAGCAATCAGCCCCAGCATTTT	CASSEGSSNQPQHF
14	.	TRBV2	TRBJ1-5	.	TGTGCCAGCAGAGGGAGGGAGGGAAATCAGCCCCAGCATTTT	CASRGREGNQPQHF
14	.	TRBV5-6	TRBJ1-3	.	TGTGCCAGCAGCTTATCTTTTGTTGGAAACACCATATATTTT	CASSLSFVGNTIYF
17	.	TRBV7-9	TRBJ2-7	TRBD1	TGTGCCAGCAGTCACACCGCCGGGACAGGGATCTCCTACGAGCAGTACTTC	CASSHTAGTGISYEQYF
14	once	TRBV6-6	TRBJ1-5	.	TGTGCCGGAAGAGAGGGGGGGAGCAATCAGCCCCAGCATTTT	CAGREGGSNQPQHF
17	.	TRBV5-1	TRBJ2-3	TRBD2	TGCGCCAGCAGCTACACGCCTTCGGGACTAGTAGCAGATACGCAGTATTTT	CASSYTPSGLVADTQYF
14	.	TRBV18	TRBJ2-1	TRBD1	TGTGCCAGCTCACCAGGGACAGGGGGCGGCGAGCAGTTCTTC	CASSPGTGGGEQFF
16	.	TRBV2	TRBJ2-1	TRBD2	TGTGCCAGCAGGGACCGAGGGACTAGCGCATACAATGAGCAGTTCTTC	CASRDRGTSAYNEQFF
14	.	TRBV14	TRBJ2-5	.	TGTGCCAGCAGCCCGGACGCGGGGTGGGAGACCCAGTACTTC	CASSPDAGWETQYF
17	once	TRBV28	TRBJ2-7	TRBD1	TGTGCCAGCAGTTTATGCTTCTTGGGGACAGGGAACTACGAGCAGTACTTC	CASSLCFLGTGNYEQYF
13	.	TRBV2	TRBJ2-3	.	TGTGCCAGCACCCGAAGGACAGTGGATACGCAGTATTTT	CASTRRTVDTQYF
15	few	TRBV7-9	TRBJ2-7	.	TGTGCCAGCAGCTTAGAGACTGGCCCCTTGCACGAGCAGTACTTC	CASSLETGPLHEQYF
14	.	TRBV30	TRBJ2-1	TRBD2	TGTGCCGGGGCCGCGGGAGGGCCCAACAATGAGCAGTTCTTC	CAGAAGGPNNEQFF
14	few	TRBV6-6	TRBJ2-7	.	TGTGCCAGCAGTCCCACCCACACCCACTACGAGCAGTACTTC	CASSPTHTHYEQYF
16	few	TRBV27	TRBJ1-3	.	TGTGCCTGGGGATGTAACAGGGCCTCATCTGGAAACACCATATATTTT	CAWGCNRASSGNTIYF
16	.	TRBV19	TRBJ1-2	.	TGTGCTAGTAGGCCCCTGGCAGGGAGGTTCGACTATGGCTACACCTTC	CASRPLAGRFDYGYTF
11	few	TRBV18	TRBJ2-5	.	TGTGCCAGCTCACGGGAGGAGACCCAGTACTTC	CASSREETQYF
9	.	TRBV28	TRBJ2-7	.	TGTGCCGCGTTCGGCGAGCAGTACTTC	CAAFGEQYF
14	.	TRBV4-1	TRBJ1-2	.	TGCGCCAGCAGCCAAGAGCCAGCTAACTATGGCTACACCTTC	CASSQEPANYGYTF
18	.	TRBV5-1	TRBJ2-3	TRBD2	TGCGCCAGCAGCTCTTGGACTAGCGGGGGGCGGAGCACAGATACGCAGTATTTT	CASSSWTSGGRSTDTQYF
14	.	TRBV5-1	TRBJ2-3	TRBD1	TGCGCCACAAACTTAGGACAGGCCACAGATACGCAGTATTTT	CATNLGQATDTQYF
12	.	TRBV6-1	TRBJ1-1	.	TGTGCCAGCAGTGCCAAGCAGGGTATGTCTTTCTTT	CASSAKQGMSFF
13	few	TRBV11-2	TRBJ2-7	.	TGTGCCAGCAGCTTACCAGGGTCCCACGAGCAGTACTTC	CASSLPGSHEQYF
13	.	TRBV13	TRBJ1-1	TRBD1	TGTGCCAGCAGCTTAAACACAGGGGGTTCAGCTTTCTTT	CASSLNTGGSAFF
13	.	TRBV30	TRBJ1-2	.	TGTGCCTGGAGCCCCTGGGGGGAGGGTGGCTACACCTTC	CAWSPWGEGGYTF
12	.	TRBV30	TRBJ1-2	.	TGTGCCTGGAGATCAGATAACTATGGCTACACCTTC	CAWRSDNYGYTF
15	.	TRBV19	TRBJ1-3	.	TGTGCCAGTAAGAGCGGGCTGGATTCTGGAAACACCATATATTTT	CASKSGLDSGNTIYF
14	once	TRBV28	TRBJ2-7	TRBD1	TGTGCCAGCAGGCGGACAGGGCAGGTCTTCGAGCAGTACTTC	CASRRTGQVFEQYF
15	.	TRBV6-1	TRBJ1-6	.	TGTGCCAGCAGTCGAATACAGGGATCCAATTCACCCCTCCACTTT	CASSRIQGSNSPLHF
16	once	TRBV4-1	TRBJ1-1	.	TGCGCCAGCAGCCAAGTGTCTGGGGCCCCGAACACTGAAGCTTTCTTT	CASSQVSGAPNTEAFF
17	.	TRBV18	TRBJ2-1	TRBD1	TGTGCCAGCTCACCACTCTTCAGGCCAGGGGGCTACAATGAGCAGTTCTTC	CASSPLFRPGGYNEQFF
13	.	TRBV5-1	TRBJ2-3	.	TGCGCCAGCAGCTTGGATAGCCTAGCGTCTGAGCATTTT	CASSLDSLASEHF
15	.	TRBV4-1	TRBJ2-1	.	TGCGCCAGCAGCCAAGATAAGGGACTCTACAATGAGCAGTTCTTC	CASSQDKGLYNEQFF
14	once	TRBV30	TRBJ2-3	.	TGTGCCCGCTCCCGTGCCGGAGACACAGATACGCAGTATTTT	CARSRAGDTDTQYF
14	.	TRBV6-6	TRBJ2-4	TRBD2	TGTGCCAGCAGCCCTGCGGGGGAAACAAACATTCAGTACTTC	CASSPAGETNIQYF
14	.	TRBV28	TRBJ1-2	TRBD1	TGTGCCAGCAGTCCAACAGGGGGAAGTTGGGGCTACACCTTC	CASSPTGGSWGYTF
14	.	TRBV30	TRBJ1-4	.	TGTGCCTGGAGTAGGGCAGGGGCTATTGAAAAACTGTTTTTT	CAWSRAGAIEKLFF
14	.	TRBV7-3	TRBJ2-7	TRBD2	TGTGCCAGCAGCTTATACGCGGGAGCCTACGAGCAGTACTTC	CASSLYAGAYEQYF
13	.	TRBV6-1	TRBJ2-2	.	TGTGCCAGCAGCCCCCCGTCTGCCGGGGAGCTGTTTTTT	CASSPPSAGELFF
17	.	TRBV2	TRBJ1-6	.	TGTGCCAGCAGTGATTTAGACTACTCCGGAGATAATTCACCCCTCCACTTT	CASSDLDYSGDNSPLHF
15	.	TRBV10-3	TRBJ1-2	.	TGTGCCATCAGTGAGTCCGGGACTAATAACTATGGCTACACCTTC	CAISESGTNNYGYTF
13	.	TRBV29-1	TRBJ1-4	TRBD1	TGCAGCGTGCAGGGGGCGAGAGGTGAAAAACTGTTTTTT	CSVQGARGEKLFF
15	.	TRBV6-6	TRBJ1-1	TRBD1	TGTGCCAGCAGTTACGGGACAGGGGTGAGAACTGAAGCTTTCTTT	CASSYGTGVRTEAFF
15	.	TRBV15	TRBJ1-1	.	TGTGCCACCAGCAGAGATCTGAGGGCAGCCTCTGAAGCTTTCTTT	CATSRDLRAASEAFF
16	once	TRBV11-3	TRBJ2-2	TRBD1	TGTGCCAGCAGCCCAAGGGGACAGGGAGGTACCGGGGAGCTGTTTTTT	CASSPRGQGGTGELFF